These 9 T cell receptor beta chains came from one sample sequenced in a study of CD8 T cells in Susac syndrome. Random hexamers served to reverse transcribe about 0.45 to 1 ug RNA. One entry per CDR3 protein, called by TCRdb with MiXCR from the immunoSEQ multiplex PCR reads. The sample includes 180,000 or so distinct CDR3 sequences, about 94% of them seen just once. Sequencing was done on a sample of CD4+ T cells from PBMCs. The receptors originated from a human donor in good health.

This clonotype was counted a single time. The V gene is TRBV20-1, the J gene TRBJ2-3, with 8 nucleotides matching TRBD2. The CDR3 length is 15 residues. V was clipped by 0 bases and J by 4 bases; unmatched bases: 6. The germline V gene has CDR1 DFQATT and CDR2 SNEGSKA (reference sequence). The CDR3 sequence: CSARDRAGVSDTQYF. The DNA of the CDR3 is TGCAGTGCTAGAGATAGAGCGGGAGTCTCAGATACGCAGTATTTT.

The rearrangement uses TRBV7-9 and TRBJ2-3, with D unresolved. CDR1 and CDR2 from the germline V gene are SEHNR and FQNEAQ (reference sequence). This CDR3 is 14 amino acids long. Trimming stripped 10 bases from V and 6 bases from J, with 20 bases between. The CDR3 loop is CATPFGERGDTQYF. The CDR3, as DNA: TGTGCCACCCCGTTTGGGGAACGTGGCGATACGCAGTATTTT.

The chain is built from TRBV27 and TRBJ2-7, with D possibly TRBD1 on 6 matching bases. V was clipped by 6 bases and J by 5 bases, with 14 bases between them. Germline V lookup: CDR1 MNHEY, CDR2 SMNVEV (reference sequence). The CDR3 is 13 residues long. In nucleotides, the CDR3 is TGTGCCAGCAGAGACAGGATATTCAACGAGCAGTACTTC. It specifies CASRDRIFNEQYF.

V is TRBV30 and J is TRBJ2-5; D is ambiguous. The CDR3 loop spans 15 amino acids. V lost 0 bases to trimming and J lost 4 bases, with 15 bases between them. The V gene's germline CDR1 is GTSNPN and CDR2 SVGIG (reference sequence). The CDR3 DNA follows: TGTGCCTGGAGTGTTGGGGAACAGTGGTCAGAGACCCAGTACTTC. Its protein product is CAWSVGEQWSETQYF. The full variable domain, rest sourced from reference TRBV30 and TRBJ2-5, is SQTIHQWPATLVQPVGSPLSLECTVEGTSNPNLYWYRQAAGRGLQLLFYSVGIGQISSEVPQNLSASRPQDRQFILSSKKLLLSDSGFYLCAWSVGEQWSETQYFGPGTRLLVL.

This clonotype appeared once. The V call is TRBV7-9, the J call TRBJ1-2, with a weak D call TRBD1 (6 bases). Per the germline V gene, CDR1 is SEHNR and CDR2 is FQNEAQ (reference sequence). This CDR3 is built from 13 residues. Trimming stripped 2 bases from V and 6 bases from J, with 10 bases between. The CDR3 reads CASSLTGSDGYTF. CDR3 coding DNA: TGTGCCAGCAGCTTAACAGGGTCGGATGGCTACACCTTC. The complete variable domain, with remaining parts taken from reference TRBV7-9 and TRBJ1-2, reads DTGVSQNPRHKITKRGQNVTFRCDPISEHNRLYWYRQTLGQGPEFLTYFQNEAQLEKSRLLSDRFSAERPKGSFSTLEIQRTEQGDSAMYLCASSLTGSDGYTFGSGTRLTVV.

The DNA of the CDR3 is TGCAGCGCACTAACCACCGGGGAGCTGTTTTTT. It codes for CSALTTGELFF. The chain couples TRBV29-1 to TRBJ2-2; D unclear. Germline assignment: CDR1 SQVTM and CDR2 ANQGSEA. V was clipped by 7 bases and J by 4 bases, with 7 bases between them. The CDR3 is 11 residues long.

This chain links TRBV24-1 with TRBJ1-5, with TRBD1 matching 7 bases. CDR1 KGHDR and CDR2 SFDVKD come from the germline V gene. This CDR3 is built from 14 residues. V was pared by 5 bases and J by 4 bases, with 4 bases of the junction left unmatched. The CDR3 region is CATSAPGQNQPQHF. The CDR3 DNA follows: TGTGCCACCAGTGCTCCGGGACAGAATCAGCCCCAGCATTTT.

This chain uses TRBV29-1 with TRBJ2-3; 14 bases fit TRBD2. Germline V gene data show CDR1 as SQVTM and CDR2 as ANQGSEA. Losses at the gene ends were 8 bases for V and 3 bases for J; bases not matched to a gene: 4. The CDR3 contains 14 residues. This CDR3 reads CSTGLAGATDTQYF. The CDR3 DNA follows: TGCAGCACGGGACTAGCGGGAGCTACAGATACGCAGTATTTT.

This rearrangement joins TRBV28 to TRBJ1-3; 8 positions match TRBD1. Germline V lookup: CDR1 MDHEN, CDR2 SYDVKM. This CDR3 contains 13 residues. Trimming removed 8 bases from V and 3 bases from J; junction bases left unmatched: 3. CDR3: CASLTGVGNTIYF. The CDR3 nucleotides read TGTGCCAGCCTGACAGGGGTTGGAAACACCATATATTTT.